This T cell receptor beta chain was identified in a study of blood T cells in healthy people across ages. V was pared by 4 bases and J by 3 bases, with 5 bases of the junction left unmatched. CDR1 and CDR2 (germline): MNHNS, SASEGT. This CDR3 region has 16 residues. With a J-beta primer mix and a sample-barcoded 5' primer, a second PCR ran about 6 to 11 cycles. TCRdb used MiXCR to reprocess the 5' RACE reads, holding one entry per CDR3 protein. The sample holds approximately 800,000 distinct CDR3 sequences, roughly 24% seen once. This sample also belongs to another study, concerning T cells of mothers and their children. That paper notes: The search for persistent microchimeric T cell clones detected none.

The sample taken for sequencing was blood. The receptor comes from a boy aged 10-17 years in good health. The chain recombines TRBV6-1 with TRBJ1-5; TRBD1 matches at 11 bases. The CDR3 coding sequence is TGTGCCAGCAGTGCCTTTGGACAGGGGGCCAATCAGCCCCAGCATTTT. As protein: CASSAFGQGANQPQHF.